Given below is one TCR beta chain in context. Its antigen is as yet unknown. The CDR3 is 19 amino acids. Germline trimming cut 4 bases from V and 1 base from J; bases unmatched to any gene: 15. The germline CDR1 and CDR2 sequences are LGHNA and YSLEER. The sample belongs to a study of Ad26.COV2.S vaccination and SARS-CoV-2 variants. The overall study: Into the muscle, Ad26.COV2.S was dosed once or twice, 56 days apart.

Treatment meaning: some 19 received Ad26.COV2.S at low or high dose, single or two shots; about 5 received placebo; per-sample allocation not given. Sampling occurred on day 63 after the first vaccine or placebo injection. The vaccine antigen was prefusion-stabilized Wuhan SARS-CoV-2 spike. Overall study results and limits: Measurement of non-spike TCR breadth gave similar results in vaccine and placebo recipients. A substantial breadth of spike-specific CD8+ and CD4+ T cell responses after vaccination has been reported.

The repertoire was sequenced with immunoSEQ multiplex PCR; TCRdb's copy has only in-frame clones and lacks some. The data show some 500,000 clones, with roughly 89% seen just once and 2.5% to 3% held by the top ten. The genes are TRBV4-3 and TRBJ2-3; 9 bases align to TRBD1. This receptor was identified in a person between 18 and 59 years old who received the Ad26.COV2.S COVID-19 vaccine or a placebo. The sample here was peripheral blood, taken in a trial of Ad26.COV2.S vaccine versus placebo. DNA of the CDR3: TGCGCCAGCAGCCGAGGGGACAGGGCCCATCTCTATCGCACAGATACGCAGTATTTT. Protein product: CASSRGDRAHLYRTDTQYF.